This TCR beta chain stems from a study of technical replicates of blood from a handful of donors (dated by TCRdb to 2016 to 2017). The library was made by the immunoSEQ multiplex PCR assay. TCRdb carries this immuneACCESS record with in-frame sequences only. Its versions omit some clonotypes, under half of them owing to an unresolved V gene in the studies checked, with the rest unexplained. For this sample there are fewer than 85,000 clones; roughly 94% appear just once. The ten largest clones represent about 0.25% of the sample. V has 1 base trimmed and J has 4 bases trimmed; junction bases matching no gene number 1. The germline V gene (reference sequence) gives CDR1 as LNHDA and CDR2 as SQIVND. The CDR3 goes from the cysteine to the phenylalanine over 14 residues. CDR3 DNA is the only sequence kept; it has 42 bases, read in frame from the first base. This clone was counted once. There is no known antigen for this receptor. Per-nucleotide qualities are absent, and no much larger clonotype sits a single base away.

The chain is made from TRBV19 and TRBJ2-7; 10 nucleotides in the junction match TRBD1. The sequence derives from a human donor in good health. Sequenced: T cells isolated from PBMCs. The DNA sequence is as follows: TGTGCCAGTAGTATAGGACAGGGGGCTTACGAGCAGTACTTC. This is translated as CASSIGQGAYEQYF.